This T cell receptor beta chain was sequenced for a study of identical twins. Regarding the study as a whole: Within cord blood, abundant beta clonotypes carried fewer insertions, but memory repertoires showed no such trend.

A remark on this clonotype: Its antigen remains unknown. This is likely a read error, given that the CDR3 carries no conserved phenylalanine or tryptophan at its end.

TCRdb recomputed calls from the 5' RACE reads with MiXCR, one row per CDR3 protein. This sample has around 690,000 distinct CDR3 sequences, with around 21% found just once. This sample was also put to use in a study of T cells expressing NK-cell markers.

This sequence originates from a woman under 30 in good health. The sample consisted of PBMCs.

In DNA form, the CDR3 reads TGTGCCAGCGGGAGCGGACTAGCGGGAGAGGACGAGCAGTTCATC. Amino acid sequence: CASGSGLAGEDEQFI. The chain combines TRBV27 with TRBJ2-1, with 13 bases matching TRBD2. There are 15 residues in the CDR3. Per germline, CDR1 MNHEY and CDR2 SMNVEV (reference sequence). The V segment lost 8 bases and the J segment 10 bases; nucleotides outside the gene matches: 11.